This TCR beta chain was recovered during a study of beta chain features in type 1 diabetes. Study-wide results and limits: Moderately but significantly shorter TCRB CDR3s were found in Type 1 diabetes patients in all four CD4+ subsets. For TCRB rearrangement, an influence of HLA type remained unresolved here.

As every portion of the isolated RNA was reverse transcribed, the sequencing read expressed TCRB transcripts. Only in-frame clones appear in the TCRdb table, and some are missing; sequencing was by immunoSEQ multiplex PCR. The sample comprises about 13,000 clones, 45% to 50% of which are singletons, and about 1% rests with the top ten. Sorting that relied on CD45RO/CCR7/CD25/CD127/CD95/CD27 yielded CD4+ naive, central memory, regulatory and stem cell-like memory cells. Sorted populations all had greater than 98% purity. The sample holds a few counts of this clone. Its matching antigen is unknown. V gave up 1 base and J gave up 7 bases; unmatched junction bases: 4. Germline assignment: CDR1 SGHTA and CDR2 FQGNSA. This CDR3 spans 15 amino acids.

The V gene is TRBV7-2, the J gene TRBJ2-1, with TRBD2 matching over 10 bases. The clonotype was recovered from a man younger than 35 in good health. Specimen: stem cell memory CD4+ T cells from blood. CDR3 nucleotides: TGTGCCAGCAGCTTAGTAGCGGGGGGAGGGAATGAGCAGTTCTTC. It specifies CASSLVAGGGNEQFF.